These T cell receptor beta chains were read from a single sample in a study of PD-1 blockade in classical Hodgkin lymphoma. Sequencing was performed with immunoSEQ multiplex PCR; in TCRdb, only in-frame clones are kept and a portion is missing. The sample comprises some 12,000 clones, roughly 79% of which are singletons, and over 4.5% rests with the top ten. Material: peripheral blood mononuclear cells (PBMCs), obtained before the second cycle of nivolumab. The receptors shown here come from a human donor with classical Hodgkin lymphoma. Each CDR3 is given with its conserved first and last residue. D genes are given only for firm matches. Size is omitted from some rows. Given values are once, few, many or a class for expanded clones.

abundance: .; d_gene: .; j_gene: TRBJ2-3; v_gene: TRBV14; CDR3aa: CASSTLGAFSTQYF; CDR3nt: TGTGCCAGCAGCACCTTAGGGGCCTTCTCTACGCAGTATTTT
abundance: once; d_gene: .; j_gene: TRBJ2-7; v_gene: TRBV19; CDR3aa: CASSMSGGSYEQYF; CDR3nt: TGTGCCAGTAGTATGAGTGGGGGCTCCTACGAGCAGTACTTC
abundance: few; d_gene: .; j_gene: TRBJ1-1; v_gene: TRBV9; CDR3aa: CASSVGQAVNTEAFF; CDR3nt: TGTGCCAGCAGCGTAGGGCAGGCCGTGAACACTGAAGCTTTCTTT
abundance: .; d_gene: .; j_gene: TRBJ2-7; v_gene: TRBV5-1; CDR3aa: CASSASSVEQYF; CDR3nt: TGCGCCAGCAGTGCTAGCTCGGTCGAGCAGTACTTC
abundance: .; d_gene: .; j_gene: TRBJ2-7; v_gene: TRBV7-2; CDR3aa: CASSRPAGEQYF; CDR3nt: TGTGCCAGCAGCCGGCCGGCGGGGGAGCAGTACTTC
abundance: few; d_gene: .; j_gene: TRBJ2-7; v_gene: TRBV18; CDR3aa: CASSPGYEQYF; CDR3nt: TGTGCCAGCTCACCAGGCTACGAGCAGTACTTC
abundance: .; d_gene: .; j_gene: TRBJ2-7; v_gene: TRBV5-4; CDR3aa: CASSAARLNEQYF; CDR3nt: TGTGCCAGCAGCGCCGCTCGGTTGAACGAGCAGTACTTC
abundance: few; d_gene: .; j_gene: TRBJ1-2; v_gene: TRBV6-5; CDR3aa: CASSFSIIGYYTF; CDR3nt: TGTGCCAGCAGTTTCTCTATTATTGGGTACTACACCTTC
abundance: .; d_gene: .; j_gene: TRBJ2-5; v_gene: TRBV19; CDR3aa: CASSIGNTGSGQETQYF; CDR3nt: TGTGCCAGTAGTATAGGGAACACGGGTAGCGGCCAAGAGACCCAGTACTTC
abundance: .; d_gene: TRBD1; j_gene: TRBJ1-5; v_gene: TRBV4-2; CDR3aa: CASSQDRQGRQPQHF; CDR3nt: TGTGCCAGCAGCCAAGACCGACAGGGACGTCAGCCCCAGCATTTT
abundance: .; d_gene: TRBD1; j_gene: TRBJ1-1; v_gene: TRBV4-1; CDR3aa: CASSQGLDRGNTEAFF; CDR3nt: TGCGCCAGCAGCCAAGGACTAGACAGGGGGAACACTGAAGCTTTCTTT
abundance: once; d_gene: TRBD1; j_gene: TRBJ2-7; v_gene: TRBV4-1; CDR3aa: CASSQKDRAGEQYF; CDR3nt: TGCGCCAGCAGCCAAAAGGACAGGGCAGGCGAGCAGTACTTC
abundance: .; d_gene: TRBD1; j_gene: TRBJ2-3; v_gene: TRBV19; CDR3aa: CASSIGTGEGTDTQYF; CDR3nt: TGTGCCAGTAGTATAGGGACAGGGGAAGGGACAGATACGCAGTATTTT
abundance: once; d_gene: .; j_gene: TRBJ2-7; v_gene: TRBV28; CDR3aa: CASSFPGGVNEQYF; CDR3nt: TGTGCCAGCAGTTTCCCAGGTGGGGTAAACGAGCAGTACTTC
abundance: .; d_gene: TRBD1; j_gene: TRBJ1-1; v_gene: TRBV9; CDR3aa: CASSVKGASDTEAFF; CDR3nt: TGTGCCAGCAGCGTGAAGGGGGCTTCGGACACTGAAGCTTTCTTT
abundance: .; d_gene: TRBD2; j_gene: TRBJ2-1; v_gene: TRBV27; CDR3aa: CASSLAGDNNVEQFF; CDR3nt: TGTGCCAGCAGTCTAGCGGGAGATAACAACGTTGAGCAGTTCTTC
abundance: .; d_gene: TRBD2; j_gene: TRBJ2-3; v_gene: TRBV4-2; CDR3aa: CASSQDWDSGGATYTDTQYF; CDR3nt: TGTGCCAGCAGCCAAGATTGGGATAGCGGGGGGGCGACGTATACAGATACGCAGTATTTT
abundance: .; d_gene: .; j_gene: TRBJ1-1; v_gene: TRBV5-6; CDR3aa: CASSAPGTIWGEAFF; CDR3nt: TGTGCCAGCAGCGCCCCGGGCACCATTTGGGGGGAAGCTTTCTTT
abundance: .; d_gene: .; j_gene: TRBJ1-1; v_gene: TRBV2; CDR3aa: CASRAGRANTEAFF; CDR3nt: TGTGCCAGCAGGGCGGGACGGGCCAACACTGAAGCTTTCTTT
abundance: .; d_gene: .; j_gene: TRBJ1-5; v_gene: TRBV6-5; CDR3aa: CASSYFPGVNQPQHF; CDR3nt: TGTGCCAGCAGTTACTTTCCAGGGGTCAATCAGCCCCAGCATTTT
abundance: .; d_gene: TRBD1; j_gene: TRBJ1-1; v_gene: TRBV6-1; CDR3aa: CASRRNQGETEAFF; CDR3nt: TGTGCCAGCAGGAGAAATCAGGGGGAAACTGAAGCTTTCTTT
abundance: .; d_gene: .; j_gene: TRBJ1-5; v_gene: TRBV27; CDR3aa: CASSSAGTPNQPQHF; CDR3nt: TGTGCCAGCAGTTCTGCCGGGACACCCAATCAGCCCCAGCATTTT
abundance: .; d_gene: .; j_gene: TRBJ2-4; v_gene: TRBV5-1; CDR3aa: CASSFMDIQYF; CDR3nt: TGCGCCAGCAGCTTTATGGACATTCAGTACTTC
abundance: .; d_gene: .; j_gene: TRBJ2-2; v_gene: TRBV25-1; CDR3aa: CASSAYPESGELFF; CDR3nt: TGTGCCAGCAGTGCTTATCCTGAGAGCGGGGAGCTGTTTTTT
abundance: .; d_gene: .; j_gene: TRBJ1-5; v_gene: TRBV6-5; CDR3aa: CASRRQRDQPQHF; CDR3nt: TGTGCCAGCAGAAGACAGCGCGATCAGCCCCAGCATTTT
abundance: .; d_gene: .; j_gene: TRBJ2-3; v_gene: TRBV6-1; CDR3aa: CASSVSSGASTDTQYF; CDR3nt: TGTGCCAGCAGTGTTAGTAGCGGAGCTAGCACAGATACGCAGTATTTT
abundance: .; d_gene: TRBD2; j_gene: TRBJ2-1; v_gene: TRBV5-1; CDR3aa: CASSLALTSGRSNNEQFF; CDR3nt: TGCGCCAGCAGCTTGGCCCTAACTAGCGGGAGGTCGAACAATGAGCAGTTCTTC
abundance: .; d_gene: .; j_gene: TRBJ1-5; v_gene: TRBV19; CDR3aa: CASSPGSSGQPQHF; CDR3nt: TGTGCCAGTAGCCCAGGGTCTTCGGGTCAGCCCCAGCATTTT
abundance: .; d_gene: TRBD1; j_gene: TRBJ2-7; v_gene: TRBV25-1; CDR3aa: CASSDPGGAQHEQYF; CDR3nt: TGTGCCAGCAGTGATCCAGGGGGTGCACAGCACGAGCAGTACTTC
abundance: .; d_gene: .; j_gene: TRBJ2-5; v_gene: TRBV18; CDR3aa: CASSPNIETQYF; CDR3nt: TGTGCCAGCTCACCAAATATAGAGACCCAGTACTTC
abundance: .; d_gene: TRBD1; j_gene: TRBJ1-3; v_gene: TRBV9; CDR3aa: CANRNWTGSGNTIYF; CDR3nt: TGTGCCAACAGAAACTGGACAGGGTCTGGAAACACCATATATTTT
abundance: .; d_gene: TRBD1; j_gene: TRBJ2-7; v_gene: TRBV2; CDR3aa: CASNSPRTGSYEQYF; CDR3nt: TGTGCCAGCAATAGTCCTCGGACAGGGTCCTACGAGCAGTACTTC
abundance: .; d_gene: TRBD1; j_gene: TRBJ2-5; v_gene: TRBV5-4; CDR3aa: CASSPPTGKETQYF; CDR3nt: TGTGCCAGCAGCCCTCCGACAGGGAAAGAGACCCAGTACTTC
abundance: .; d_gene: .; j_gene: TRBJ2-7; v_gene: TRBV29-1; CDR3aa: CSALGGASYEQYF; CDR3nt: TGCAGCGCGTTGGGCGGGGCCTCCTACGAGCAGTACTTC
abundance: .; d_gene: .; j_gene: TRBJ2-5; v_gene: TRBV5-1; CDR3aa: CATSPAQQETQYF; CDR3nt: TGCGCCACCTCCCCCGCACAACAAGAGACCCAGTACTTC
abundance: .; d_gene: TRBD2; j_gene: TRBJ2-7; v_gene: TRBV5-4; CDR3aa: CASSLTSGGAHEQYF; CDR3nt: TGTGCCAGCAGCTTGACTAGCGGGGGGGCCCACGAGCAGTACTTC
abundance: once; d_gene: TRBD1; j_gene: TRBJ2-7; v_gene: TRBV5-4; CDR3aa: CASSSGWTGAYEQYF; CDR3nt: TGTGCCAGCAGCTCTGGCTGGACAGGAGCCTACGAGCAGTACTTC
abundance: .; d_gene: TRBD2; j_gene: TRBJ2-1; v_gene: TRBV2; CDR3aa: CASRGEGTGQFF; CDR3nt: TGTGCCAGCAGAGGGGAGGGAACGGGGCAGTTCTTC
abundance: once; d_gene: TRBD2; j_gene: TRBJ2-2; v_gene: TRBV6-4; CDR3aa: CASSGELRGGRTGELFF; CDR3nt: TGTGCCAGCAGTGGAGAGCTGCGGGGGGGCCGTACCGGGGAGCTGTTTTTT
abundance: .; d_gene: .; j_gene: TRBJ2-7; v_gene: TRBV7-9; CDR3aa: CASSFTGGYEQYF; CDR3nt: TGTGCCAGCAGCTTCACAGGAGGATACGAGCAGTACTTC
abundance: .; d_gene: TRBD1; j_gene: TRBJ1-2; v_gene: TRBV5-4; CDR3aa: CASSLGRDRSYGYTF; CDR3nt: TGTGCCAGCAGCTTGGGGAGGGACAGGAGCTATGGCTACACCTTC
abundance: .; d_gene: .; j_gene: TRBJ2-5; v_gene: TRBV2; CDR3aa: CASQGGSLGQETQYF; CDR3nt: TGTGCCAGTCAGGGGGGATCCCTCGGCCAAGAGACCCAGTACTTC
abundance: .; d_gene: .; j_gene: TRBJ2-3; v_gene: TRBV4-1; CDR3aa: CASSQGWKDTQYF; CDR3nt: TGCGCCAGCAGCCAAGGGTGGAAAGATACGCAGTATTTT
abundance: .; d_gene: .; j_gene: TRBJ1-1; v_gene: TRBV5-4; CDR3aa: CASSLEMNTEAFF; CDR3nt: TGTGCCAGCAGCTTGGAAATGAACACTGAAGCTTTCTTT
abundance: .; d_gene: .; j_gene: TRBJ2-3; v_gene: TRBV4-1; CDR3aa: CASSQEGGRTSTDTQYF; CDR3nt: TGCGCCAGCAGCCAAGAAGGCGGCCGAACCAGCACAGATACGCAGTATTTT
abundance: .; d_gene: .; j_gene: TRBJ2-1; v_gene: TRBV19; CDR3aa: CASTPTGWNEQFF; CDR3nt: TGTGCCAGTACTCCAACGGGGTGGAATGAGCAGTTCTTC
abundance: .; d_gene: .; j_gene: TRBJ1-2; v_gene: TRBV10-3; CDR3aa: CAIPRFYGYTF; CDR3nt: TGTGCCATCCCCCGATTCTATGGCTACACCTTC
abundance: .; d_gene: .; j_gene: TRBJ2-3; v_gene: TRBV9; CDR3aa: CASSVTRGTDTQYF; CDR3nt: TGTGCCAGCAGCGTAACTAGGGGCACAGATACGCAGTATTTT
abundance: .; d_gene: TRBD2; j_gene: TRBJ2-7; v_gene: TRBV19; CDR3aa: CASRNRALRGRDGTSYEQYF; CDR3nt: TGTGCCAGTAGAAACAGGGCGCTTCGCGGGAGGGATGGAACCTCCTACGAGCAGTACTTC
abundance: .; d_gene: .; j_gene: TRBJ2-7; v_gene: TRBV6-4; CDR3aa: CASSDPPKGTCEQYF; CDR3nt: TGTGCCAGCAGTGACCCTCCGAAGGGGACGTGCGAGCAGTACTTC
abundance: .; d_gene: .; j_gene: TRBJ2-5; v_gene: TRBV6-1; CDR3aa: CASRGTGETQYF; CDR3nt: TGTGCCAGCAGAGGGACTGGGGAGACCCAGTACTTC
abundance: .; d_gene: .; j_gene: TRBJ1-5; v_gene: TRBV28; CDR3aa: CASSPQVKPQHF; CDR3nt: TGTGCCAGCAGTCCACAGGTGAAGCCCCAGCATTTT
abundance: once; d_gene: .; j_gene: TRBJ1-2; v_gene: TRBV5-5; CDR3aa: CASSLWEESYGYTF; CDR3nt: TGTGCCAGCAGCTTATGGGAGGAGTCCTATGGCTACACCTTC
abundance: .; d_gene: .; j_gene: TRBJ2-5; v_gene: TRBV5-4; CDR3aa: CASSLYGTEETQYF; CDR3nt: TGTGCCAGCAGCTTGTATGGGACCGAAGAGACCCAGTACTTC
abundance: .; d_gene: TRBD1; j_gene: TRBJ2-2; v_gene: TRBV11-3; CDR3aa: CASSFSRIGQVNTGELFF; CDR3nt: TGTGCCAGCAGCTTTTCGCGAATTGGACAGGTTAACACCGGGGAGCTGTTTTTT
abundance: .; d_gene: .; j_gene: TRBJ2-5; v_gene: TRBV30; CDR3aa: CAWTGGRTQYF; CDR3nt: TGTGCCTGGACGGGCGGAAGGACCCAGTACTTC
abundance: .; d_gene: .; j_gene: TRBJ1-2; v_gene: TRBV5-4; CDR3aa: CASSLAGGGGSGYGYTF; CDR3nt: TGTGCCAGCAGCTTGGCCGGAGGGGGGGGCTCAGGATATGGCTACACCTTC
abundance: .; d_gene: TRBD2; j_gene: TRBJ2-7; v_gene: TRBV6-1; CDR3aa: CASSEGTSSYEQYF; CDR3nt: TGTGCCAGCAGTGAAGGGACTAGCTCCTACGAGCAGTACTTC
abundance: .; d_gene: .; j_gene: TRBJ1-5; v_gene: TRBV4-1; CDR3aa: CASSHRPGVGNQPQHF; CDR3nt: TGCGCCAGCAGCCATCGCCCAGGGGTTGGCAATCAGCCCCAGCATTTT
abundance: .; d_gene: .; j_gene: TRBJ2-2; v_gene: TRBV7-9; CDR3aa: CASTLRMAGTNTGELFF; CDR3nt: TGTGCCAGCACCTTAAGGATGGCGGGTACGAACACCGGGGAGCTGTTTTTT